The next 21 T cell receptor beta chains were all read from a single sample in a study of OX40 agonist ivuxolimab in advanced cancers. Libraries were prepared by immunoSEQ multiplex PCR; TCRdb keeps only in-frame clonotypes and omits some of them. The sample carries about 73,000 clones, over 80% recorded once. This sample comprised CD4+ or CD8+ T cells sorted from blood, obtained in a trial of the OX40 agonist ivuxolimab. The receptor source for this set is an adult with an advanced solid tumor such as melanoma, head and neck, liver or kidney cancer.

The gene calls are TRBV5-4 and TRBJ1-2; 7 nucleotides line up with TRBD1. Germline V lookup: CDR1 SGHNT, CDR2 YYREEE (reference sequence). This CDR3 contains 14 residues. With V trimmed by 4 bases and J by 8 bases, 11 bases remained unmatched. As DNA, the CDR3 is TGTGCCAGCAGCCCGCACCTCACAGGGGTAGGCTACACCTTC. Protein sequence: CASSPHLTGVGYTF.

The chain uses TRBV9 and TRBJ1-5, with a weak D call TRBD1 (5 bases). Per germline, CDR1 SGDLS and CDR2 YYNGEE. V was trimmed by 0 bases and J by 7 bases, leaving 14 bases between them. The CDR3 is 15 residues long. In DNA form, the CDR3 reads TGTGCCAGCAGCGTAGCTGGCAGGGTGGAGCAGCCCCAGCATTTT. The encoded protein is CASSVAGRVEQPQHF. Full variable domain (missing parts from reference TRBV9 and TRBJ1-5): DSGVTQTPKHLITATGQRVTLRCSPRSGDLSVYWYQQSLDQGLQFLIQYYNGEERAKGNILERFSAQQFPDLHSELNLSSLELGDSALYFCASSVAGRVEQPQHFGDGTRLSIL.

CDR3 sequence: CASSMGHNNEQFF. The CDR3 nucleotides are TGTGCCAGCAGCATGGGACACAACAATGAGCAGTTCTTC. The J gene is TRBJ2-1, the V gene TRBV7-3; TRBD1 might be the D (6 bases). Germline V gene sequence: CDR1 SGHTA, CDR2 FQGTGA. V was trimmed by 5 bases and J by 5 bases, leaving 10 bases between them. CDR3 length equals 13 residues. Full variable domain (remainder filled in from reference TRBV7-3 and TRBJ2-1): GAGVSQTPSNKVTEKGKYVELRCDPISGHTALYWYRQSLGQGPEFLIYFQGTGAADDSGLPNDRFFAVRPEGSVSTLKIQRTERGDSAVYLCASSMGHNNEQFFGPGTRLTVL.

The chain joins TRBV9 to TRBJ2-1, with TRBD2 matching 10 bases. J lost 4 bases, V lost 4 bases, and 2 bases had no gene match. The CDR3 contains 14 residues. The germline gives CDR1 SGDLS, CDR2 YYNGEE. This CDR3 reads CASSQRGGYNEQFF. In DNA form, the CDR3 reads TGTGCCAGCAGCCAGCGGGGGGGATACAATGAGCAGTTCTTC. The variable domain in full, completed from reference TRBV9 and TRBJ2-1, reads DSGVTQTPKHLITATGQRVTLRCSPRSGDLSVYWYQQSLDQGLQFLIQYYNGEERAKGNILERFSAQQFPDLHSELNLSSLELGDSALYFCASSQRGGYNEQFFGPGTRLTVL.

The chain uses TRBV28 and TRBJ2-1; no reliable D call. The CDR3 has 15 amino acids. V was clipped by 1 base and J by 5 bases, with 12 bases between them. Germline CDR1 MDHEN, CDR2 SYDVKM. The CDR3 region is CASSLYPTGNNEQFF. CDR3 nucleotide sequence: TGTGCCAGCAGTTTATATCCGACTGGTAACAATGAGCAGTTCTTC.

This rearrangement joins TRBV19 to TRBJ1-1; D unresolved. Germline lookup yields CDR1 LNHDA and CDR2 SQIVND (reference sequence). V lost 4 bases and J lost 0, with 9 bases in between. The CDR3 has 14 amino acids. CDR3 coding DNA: TGTGCCAGTAGTACCAAACCGGTGAACACTGAAGCTTTCTTT. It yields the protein CASSTKPVNTEAFF.

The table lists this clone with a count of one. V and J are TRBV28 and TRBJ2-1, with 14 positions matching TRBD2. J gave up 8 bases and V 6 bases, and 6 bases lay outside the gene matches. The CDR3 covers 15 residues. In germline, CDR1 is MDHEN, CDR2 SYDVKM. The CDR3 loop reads CASRRTSGGYYEQFF. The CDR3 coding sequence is TGTGCCAGCAGACGGACTAGCGGGGGGTATTATGAGCAGTTCTTC.

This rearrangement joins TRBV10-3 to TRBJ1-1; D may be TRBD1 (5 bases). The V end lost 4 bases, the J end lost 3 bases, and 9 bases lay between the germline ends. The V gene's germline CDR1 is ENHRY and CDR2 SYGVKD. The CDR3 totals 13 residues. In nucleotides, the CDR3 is TGTGCCATCAGTGGGGACGGCTACACTGAAGCTTTCTTT. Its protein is CAISGDGYTEAFF.

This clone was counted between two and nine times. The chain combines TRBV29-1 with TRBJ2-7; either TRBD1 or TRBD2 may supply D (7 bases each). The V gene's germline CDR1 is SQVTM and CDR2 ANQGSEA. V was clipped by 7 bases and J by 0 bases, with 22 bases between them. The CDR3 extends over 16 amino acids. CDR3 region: CSGMVLGRDSSYEQYF. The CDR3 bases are TGCAGCGGTATGGTATTAGGGAGGGACAGCTCCTACGAGCAGTACTTC.

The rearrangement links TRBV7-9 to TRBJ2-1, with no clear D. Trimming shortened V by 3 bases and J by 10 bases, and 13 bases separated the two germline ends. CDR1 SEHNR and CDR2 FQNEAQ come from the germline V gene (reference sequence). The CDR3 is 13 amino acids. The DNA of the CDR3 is TGTGCCAGCAGCTTTTTTAGCTCCGTGGAGCAGTTCTTC. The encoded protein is CASSFFSSVEQFF. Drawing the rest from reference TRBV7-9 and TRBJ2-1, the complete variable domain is DTGVSQNPRHKITKRGQNVTFRCDPISEHNRLYWYRQTLGQGPEFLTYFQNEAQLEKSRLLSDRFSAERPKGSFSTLEIQRTEQGDSAMYLCASSFFSSVEQFFGPGTRLTVL.

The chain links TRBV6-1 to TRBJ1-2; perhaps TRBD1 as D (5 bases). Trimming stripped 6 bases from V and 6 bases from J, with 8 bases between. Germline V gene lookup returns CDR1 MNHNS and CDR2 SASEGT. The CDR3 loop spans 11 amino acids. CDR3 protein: CASRQGNGYTF. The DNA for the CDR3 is TGTGCCAGCAGGCAGGGCAATGGCTACACCTTC.

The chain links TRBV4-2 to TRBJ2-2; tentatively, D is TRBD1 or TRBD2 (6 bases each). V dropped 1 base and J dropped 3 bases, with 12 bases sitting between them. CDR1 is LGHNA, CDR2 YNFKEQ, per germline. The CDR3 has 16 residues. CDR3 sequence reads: CASSQVGGVYTGELFF. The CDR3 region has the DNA TGTGCCAGCAGCCAAGTGGGGGGCGTCTACACCGGGGAGCTGTTTTTT.

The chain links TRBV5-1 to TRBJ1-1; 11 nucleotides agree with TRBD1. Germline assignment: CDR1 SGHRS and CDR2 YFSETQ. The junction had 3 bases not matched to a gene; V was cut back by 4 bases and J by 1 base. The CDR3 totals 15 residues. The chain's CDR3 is CASSLGQGANTEAFF. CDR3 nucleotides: TGCGCCAGCAGCCTTGGACAGGGGGCGAACACTGAAGCTTTCTTT. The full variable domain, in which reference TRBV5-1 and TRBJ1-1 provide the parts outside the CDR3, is KAGVTQTPRYLIKTRGQQVTLSCSPISGHRSVSWYQQTPGQGLQFLFEYFSETQRNKGNFPGRFSGRQFSNSRSEMNVSTLELGDSALYLCASSLGQGANTEAFFGQGTRLTVV.

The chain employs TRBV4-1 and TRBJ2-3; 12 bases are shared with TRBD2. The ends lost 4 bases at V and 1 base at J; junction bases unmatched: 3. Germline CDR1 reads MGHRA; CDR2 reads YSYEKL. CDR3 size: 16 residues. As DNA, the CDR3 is TGCGCCAGCAGCCCCCGACTAGCGGGGGGCACAGATACGCAGTATTTT. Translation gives CASSPRLAGGTDTQYF.

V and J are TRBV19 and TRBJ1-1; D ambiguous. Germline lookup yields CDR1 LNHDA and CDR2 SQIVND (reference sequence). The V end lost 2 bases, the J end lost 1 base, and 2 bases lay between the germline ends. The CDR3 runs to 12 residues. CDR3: CASSIWNTEAFF. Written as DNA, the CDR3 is TGTGCCAGTAGTATATGGAACACTGAAGCTTTCTTT. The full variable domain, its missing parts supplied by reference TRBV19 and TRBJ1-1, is DGGITQSPKYLFRKEGQNVTLSCEQNLNHDAMYWYRQDPGQGLRLIYYSQIVNDFQKGDIAEGYSVSREKKESFPLTVTSAQKNPTAFYLCASSIWNTEAFFGQGTRLTVV.

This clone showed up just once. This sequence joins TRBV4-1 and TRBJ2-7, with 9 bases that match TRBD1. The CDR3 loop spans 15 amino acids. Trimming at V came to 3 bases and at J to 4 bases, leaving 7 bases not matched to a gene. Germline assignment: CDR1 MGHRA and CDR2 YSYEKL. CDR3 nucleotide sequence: TGCGCCAGCAGCCACCCCGGGACAGGGCTTTACGAGCAGTACTTC. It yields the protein CASSHPGTGLYEQYF.

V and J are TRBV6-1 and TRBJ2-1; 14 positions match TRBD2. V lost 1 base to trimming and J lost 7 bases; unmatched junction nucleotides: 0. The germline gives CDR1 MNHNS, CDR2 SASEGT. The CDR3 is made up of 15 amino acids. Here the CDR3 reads CASSEGTSGGNEQFF. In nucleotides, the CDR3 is TGTGCCAGCAGTGAAGGGACTAGCGGGGGGAATGAGCAGTTCTTC.

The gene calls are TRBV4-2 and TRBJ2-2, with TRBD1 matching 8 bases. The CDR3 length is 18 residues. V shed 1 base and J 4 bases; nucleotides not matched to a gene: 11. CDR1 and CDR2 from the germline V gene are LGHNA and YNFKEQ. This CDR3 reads CASSQAAGQGFGTGELFF. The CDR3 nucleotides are TGTGCCAGCAGCCAAGCCGCAGGACAGGGATTCGGCACCGGGGAGCTGTTTTTT.

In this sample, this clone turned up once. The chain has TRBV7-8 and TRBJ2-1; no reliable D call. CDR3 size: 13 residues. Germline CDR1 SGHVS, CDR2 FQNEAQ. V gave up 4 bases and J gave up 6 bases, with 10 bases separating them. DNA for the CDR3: TGTGCCAGCAGCTCCCCTCGACGCAATGAGCAGTTCTTC. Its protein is CASSSPRRNEQFF.

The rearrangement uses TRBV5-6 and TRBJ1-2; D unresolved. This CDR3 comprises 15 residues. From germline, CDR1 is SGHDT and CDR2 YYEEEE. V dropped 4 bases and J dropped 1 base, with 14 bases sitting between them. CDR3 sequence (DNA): TGTGCCAGCAGCCCTCCTACAAGAAATAACTATGGCTACACCTTC. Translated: CASSPPTRNNYGYTF.

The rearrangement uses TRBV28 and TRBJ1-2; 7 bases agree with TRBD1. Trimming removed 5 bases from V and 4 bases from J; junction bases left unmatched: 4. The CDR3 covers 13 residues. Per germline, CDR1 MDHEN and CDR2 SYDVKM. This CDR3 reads CASSLGTAYGYTF. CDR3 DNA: TGTGCCAGCAGTCTCGGGACAGCCTATGGCTACACCTTC.